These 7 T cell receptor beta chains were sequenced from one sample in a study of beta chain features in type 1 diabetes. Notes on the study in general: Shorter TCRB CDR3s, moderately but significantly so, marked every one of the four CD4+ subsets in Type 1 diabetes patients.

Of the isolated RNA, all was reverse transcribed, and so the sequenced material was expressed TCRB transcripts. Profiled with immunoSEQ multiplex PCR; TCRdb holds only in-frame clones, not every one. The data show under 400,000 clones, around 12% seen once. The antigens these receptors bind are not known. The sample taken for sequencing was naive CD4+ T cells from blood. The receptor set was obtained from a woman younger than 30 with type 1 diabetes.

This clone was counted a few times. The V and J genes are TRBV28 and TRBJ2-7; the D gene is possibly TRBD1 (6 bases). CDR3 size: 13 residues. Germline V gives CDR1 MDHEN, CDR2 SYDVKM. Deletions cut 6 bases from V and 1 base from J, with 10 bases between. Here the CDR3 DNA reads TGTGCCAGCAGCCGGGGACATTCCTACGAGCAGTACTTC. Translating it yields CASSRGHSYEQYF.

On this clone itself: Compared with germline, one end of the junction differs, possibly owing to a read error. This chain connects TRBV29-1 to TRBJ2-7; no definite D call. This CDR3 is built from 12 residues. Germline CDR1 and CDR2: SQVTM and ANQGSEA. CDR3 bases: TGCAGCGTTGTGCAGGCCTCCCACGAGCAGTACTTC. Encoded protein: CSVVQASHEQYF.

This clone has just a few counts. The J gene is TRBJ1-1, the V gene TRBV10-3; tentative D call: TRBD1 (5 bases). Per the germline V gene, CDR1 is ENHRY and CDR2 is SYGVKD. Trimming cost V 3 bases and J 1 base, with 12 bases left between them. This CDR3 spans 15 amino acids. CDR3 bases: TGTGCCATCAGTGACCGGGGGGTATCGAACACTGAAGCTTTCTTT. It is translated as CAISDRGVSNTEAFF.

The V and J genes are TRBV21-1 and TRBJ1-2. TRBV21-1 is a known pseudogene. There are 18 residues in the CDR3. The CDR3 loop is CASSKECRGSPQNYGYTF. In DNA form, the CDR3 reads TGTGCCAGCAGCAAAGAATGTAGAGGGTCCCCACAGAACTATGGCTACACCTTC.

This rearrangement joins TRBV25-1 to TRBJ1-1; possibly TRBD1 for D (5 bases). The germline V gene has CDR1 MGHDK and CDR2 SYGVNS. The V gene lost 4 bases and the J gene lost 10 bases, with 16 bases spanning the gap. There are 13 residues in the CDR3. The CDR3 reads CASSGTQIGGAFF. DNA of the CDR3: TGTGCCAGCAGTGGAACGCAAATCGGGGGAGCTTTCTTT.

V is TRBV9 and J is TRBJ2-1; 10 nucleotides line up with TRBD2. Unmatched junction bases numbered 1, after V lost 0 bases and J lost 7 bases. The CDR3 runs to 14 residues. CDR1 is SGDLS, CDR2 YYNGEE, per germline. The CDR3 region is CASSVASGSNEQFF. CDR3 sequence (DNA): TGTGCCAGCAGCGTAGCTAGCGGGAGTAATGAGCAGTTCTTC. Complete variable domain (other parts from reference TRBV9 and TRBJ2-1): DSGVTQTPKHLITATGQRVTLRCSPRSGDLSVYWYQQSLDQGLQFLIQYYNGEERAKGNILERFSAQQFPDLHSELNLSSLELGDSALYFCASSVASGSNEQFFGPGTRLTVL.

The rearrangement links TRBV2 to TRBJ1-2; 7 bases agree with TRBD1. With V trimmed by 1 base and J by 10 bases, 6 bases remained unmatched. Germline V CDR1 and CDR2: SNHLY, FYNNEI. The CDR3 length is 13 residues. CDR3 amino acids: CASSEDLDRNYTF. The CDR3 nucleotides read TGTGCCAGCAGTGAAGACCTGGACAGGAACTACACCTTC.